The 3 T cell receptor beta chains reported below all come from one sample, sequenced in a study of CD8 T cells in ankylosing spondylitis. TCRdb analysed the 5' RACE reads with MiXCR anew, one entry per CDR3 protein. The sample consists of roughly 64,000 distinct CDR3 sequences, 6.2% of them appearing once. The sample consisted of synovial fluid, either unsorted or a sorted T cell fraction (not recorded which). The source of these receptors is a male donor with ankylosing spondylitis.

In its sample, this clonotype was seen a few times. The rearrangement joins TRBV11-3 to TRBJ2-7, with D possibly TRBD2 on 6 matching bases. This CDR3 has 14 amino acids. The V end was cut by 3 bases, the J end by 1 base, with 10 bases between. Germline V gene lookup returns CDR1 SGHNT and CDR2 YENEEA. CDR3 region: CASSFGRESYEQYF. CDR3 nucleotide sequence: TGTGCCAGCAGCTTCGGACGGGAGTCCTACGAGCAGTACTTC. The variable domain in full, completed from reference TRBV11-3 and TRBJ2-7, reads EAGVVQSPRYKIIEKKQPVAFWCNPISGHNTLYWYLQNLGQGPELLIRYENEEAVDDSQLPKDRFSAERLKGVDSTLKIQPAELGDSAVYLCASSFGRESYEQYFGPGTRLTVT.

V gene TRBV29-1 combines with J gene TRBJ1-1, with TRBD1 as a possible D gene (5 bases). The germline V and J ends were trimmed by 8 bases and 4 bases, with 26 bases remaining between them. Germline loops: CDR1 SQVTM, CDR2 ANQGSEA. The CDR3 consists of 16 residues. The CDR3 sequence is CSTTWGGGELSTEAFF. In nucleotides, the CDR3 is TGCAGCACAACCTGGGGCGGGGGGGAACTCTCCACTGAAGCTTTCTTT.

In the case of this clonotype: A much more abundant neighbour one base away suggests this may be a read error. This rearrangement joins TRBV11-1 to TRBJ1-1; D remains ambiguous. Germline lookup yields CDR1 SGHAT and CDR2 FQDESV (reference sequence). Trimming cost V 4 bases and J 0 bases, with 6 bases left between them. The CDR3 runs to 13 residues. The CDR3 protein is CASSSELNTEAFF. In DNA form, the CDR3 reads TGTGCCAGCAGCTCTGAACTGAACACTGAAGCTTTCTTT.